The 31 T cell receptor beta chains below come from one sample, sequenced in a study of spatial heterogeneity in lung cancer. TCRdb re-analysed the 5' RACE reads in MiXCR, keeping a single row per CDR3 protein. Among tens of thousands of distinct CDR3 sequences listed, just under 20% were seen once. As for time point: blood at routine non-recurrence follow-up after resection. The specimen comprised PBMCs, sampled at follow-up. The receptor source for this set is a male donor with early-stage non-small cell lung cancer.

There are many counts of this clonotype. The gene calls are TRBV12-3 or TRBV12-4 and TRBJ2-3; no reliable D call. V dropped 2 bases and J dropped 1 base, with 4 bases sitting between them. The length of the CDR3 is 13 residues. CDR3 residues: CASSLSGTDTQYF. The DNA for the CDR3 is TGTGCCAGCAGTTTAAGTGGCACAGATACGCAGTATTTT.

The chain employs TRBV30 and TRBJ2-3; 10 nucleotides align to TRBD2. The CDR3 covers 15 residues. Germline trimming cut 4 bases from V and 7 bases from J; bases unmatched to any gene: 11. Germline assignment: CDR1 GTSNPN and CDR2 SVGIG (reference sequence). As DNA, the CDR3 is TGTGCCTGGACCCCCGGGGCTAGCGGGAGTCATACGCAGTATTTT. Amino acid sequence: CAWTPGASGSHTQYF.

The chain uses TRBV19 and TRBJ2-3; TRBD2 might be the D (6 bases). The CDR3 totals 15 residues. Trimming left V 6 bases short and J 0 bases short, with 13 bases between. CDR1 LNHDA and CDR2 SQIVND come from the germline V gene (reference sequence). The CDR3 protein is CASSTSQGSTDTQYF. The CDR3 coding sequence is TGTGCCAGTAGCACTAGCCAGGGAAGCACAGATACGCAGTATTTT.

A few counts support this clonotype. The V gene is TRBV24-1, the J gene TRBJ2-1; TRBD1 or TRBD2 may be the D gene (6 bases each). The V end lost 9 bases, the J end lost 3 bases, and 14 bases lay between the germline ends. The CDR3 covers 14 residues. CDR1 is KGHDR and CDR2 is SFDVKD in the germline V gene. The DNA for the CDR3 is TGTGCCACCGGCGGAGGGGGTCTCTACAATGAGCAGTTCTTC. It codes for CATGGGGLYNEQFF.

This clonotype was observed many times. The CDR3 is CASSQETGGWNEQFF. Written as DNA, the CDR3 is TGTGCCAGCAGCCAAGAAACAGGGGGCTGGAATGAGCAGTTCTTC. J is TRBJ2-1 and V is TRBV3-1; TRBD1 agrees at 9 bases. From germline, CDR1 is LGHDT and CDR2 YNNKEL (reference sequence). The CDR3 runs to 15 residues. The V and J ends lost 0 bases and 7 bases, in that order; junction bases with no gene match: 4.

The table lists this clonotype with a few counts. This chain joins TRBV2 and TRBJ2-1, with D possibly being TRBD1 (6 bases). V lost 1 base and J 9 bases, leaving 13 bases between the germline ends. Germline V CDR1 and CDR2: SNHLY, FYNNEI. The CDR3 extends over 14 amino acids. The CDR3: CASSEERGSIEQFF. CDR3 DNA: TGTGCCAGCAGTGAAGAGAGGGGGTCGATTGAGCAGTTCTTC.

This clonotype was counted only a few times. In DNA form, the CDR3 reads TGTGCCAGCAGCTTAATCCAGCGACAAGAGACCCAGTACTTC. This codes for CASSLIQRQETQYF. J is TRBJ2-5 and V is TRBV7-9; unclear D gene. This CDR3 comprises 14 residues. Looked up from germline, CDR1 is SEHNR and CDR2 is FQNEAQ (reference sequence). Trimming pared 2 bases from V and 2 bases from J, leaving 9 bases between.

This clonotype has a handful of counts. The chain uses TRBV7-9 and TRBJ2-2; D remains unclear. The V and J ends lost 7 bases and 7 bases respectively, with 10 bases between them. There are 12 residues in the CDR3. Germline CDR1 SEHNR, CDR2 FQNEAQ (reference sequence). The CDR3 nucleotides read TGTGCCAGCATAGAGTCGGTCGGGGAGCTGTTTTTT. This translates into CASIESVGELFF.

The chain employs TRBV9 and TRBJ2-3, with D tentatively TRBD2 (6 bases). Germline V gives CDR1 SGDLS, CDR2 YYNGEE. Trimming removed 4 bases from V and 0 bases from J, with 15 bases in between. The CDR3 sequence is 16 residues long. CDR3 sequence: CASSPRLETSTDTQYF. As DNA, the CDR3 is TGTGCCAGCAGCCCCCGACTAGAGACTAGCACAGATACGCAGTATTTT.

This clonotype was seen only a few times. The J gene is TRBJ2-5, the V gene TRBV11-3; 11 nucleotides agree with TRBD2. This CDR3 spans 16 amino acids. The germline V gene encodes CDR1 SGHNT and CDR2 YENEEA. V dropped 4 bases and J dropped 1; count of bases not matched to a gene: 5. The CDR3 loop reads CASSSTGTSGQETQYF. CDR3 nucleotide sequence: TGTGCCAGCAGCTCCACCGGGACTAGCGGCCAAGAGACCCAGTACTTC.

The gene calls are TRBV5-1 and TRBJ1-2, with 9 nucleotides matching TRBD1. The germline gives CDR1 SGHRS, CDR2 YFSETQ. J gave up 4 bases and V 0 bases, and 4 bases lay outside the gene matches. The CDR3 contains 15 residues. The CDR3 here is CASSLDRGRGYGYTF. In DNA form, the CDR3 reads TGCGCCAGCAGCTTGGACAGGGGGCGCGGCTATGGCTACACCTTC.

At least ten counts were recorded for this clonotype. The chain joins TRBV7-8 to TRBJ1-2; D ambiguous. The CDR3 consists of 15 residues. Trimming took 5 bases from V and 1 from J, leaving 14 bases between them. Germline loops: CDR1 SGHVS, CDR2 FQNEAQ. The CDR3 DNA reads TGTGCCAGCAGCGCCTCCCAGGCGAATAACTATGGCTACACCTTC. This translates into CASSASQANNYGYTF.

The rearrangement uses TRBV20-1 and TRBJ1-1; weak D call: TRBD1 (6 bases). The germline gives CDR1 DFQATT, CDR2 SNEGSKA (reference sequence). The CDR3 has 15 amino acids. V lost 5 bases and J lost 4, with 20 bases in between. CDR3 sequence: CSAAPRGRAGTEAFF. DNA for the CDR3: TGCAGTGCTGCCCCGCGGGGGCGCGCCGGCACTGAAGCTTTCTTT.

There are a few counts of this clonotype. The CDR3 reads CASSGRGHQPQHF. Written as DNA, the CDR3 is TGTGCCAGCAGTGGCAGGGGGCATCAGCCCCAGCATTTT. This chain connects TRBV6-1 to TRBJ1-5; 8 bases agree with TRBD1. There are 13 residues in the CDR3. Germline-derived CDR1 and CDR2 are MNHNS and SASEGT. Trimming cost V 4 bases and J 5 bases; bases outside gene matches: 1.

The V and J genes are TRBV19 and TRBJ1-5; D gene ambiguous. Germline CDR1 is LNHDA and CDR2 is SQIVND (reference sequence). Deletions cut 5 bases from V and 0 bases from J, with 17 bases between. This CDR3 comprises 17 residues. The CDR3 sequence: CASSLRVFDNSNQPQHF. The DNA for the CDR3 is TGTGCCAGTAGTCTGCGGGTGTTCGACAATAGCAATCAGCCCCAGCATTTT.

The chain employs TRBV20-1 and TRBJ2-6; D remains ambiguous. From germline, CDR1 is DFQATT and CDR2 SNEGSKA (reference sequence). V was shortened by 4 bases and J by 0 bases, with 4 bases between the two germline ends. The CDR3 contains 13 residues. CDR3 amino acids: CSAITSGANVLTF. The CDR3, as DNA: TGCAGTGCTATCACCTCTGGGGCCAACGTCCTGACTTTC.

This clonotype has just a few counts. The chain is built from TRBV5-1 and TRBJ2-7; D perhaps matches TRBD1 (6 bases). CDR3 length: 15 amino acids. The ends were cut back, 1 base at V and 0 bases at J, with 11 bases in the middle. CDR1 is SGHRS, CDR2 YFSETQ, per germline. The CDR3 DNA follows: TGCGCCAGCAGCTTGAGCCAGGGGCCCTCCTACGAGCAGTACTTC. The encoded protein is CASSLSQGPSYEQYF.

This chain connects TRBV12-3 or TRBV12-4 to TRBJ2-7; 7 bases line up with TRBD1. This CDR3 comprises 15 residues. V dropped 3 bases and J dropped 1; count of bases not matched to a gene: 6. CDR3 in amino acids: CASSFRLTGSYEQYF. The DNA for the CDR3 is TGTGCCAGCAGTTTTCGGCTGACAGGGTCCTACGAGCAGTACTTC.

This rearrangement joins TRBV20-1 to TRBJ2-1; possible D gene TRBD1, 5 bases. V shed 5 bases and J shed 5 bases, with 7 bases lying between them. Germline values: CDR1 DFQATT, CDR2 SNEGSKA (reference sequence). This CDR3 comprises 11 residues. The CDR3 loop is CSAGQDNEQFF. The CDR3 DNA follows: TGCAGTGCTGGACAAGACAATGAGCAGTTCTTC.

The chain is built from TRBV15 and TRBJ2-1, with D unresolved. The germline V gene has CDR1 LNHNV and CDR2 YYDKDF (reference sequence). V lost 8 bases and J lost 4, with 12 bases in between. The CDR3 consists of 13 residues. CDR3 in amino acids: CATAPAPYNEQFF. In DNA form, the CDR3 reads TGTGCCACCGCCCCGGCGCCTTACAATGAGCAGTTCTTC.

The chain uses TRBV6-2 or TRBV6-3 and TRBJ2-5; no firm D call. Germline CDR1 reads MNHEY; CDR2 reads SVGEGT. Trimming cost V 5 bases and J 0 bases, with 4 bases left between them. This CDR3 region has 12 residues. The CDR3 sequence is CASSKNQETQYF. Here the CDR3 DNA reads TGTGCCAGCAGTAAGAACCAAGAGACCCAGTACTTC.

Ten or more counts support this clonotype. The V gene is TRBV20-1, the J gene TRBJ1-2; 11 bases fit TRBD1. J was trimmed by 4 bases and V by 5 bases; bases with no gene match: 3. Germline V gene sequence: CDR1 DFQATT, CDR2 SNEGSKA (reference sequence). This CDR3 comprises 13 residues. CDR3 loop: CSAGQGAGYGYTF. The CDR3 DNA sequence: TGCAGTGCTGGACAGGGGGCGGGCTATGGCTACACCTTC.

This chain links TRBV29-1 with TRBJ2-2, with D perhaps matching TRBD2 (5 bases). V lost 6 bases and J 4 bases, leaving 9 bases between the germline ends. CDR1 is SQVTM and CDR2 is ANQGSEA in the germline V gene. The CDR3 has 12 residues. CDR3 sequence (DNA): TGCAGCGTCTCCCGGGGCACCGGGGAGCTGTTTTTT. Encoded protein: CSVSRGTGELFF.

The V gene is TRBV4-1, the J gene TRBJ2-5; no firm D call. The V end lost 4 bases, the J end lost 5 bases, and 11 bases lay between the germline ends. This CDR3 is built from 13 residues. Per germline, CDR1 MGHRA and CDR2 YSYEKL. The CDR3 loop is CASSLSLAETQYF. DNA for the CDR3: TGCGCCAGCAGCCTTTCCTTGGCCGAGACCCAGTACTTC.

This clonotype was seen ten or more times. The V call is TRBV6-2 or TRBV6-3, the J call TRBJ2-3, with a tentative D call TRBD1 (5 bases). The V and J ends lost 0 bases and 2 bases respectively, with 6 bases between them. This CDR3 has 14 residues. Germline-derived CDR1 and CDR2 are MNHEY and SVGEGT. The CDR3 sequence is CASSYSGDTDTQYF. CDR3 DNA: TGTGCCAGCAGTTACTCAGGGGACACAGATACGCAGTATTTT.

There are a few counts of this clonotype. CDR3 bases: TGTGCCAGCAGCGGTTTTGCAGAGGGAGATACGCAGTATTTT. The encoded protein is CASSGFAEGDTQYF. V usage is TRBV2 and J usage is TRBJ2-3; the D gene is possibly TRBD2 (5 bases). Germline V gene lookup returns CDR1 SNHLY and CDR2 FYNNEI. V lost 6 bases and J 5 bases, leaving 15 bases between the germline ends. The CDR3 is 14 residues long. Drawing the rest from reference TRBV2 and TRBJ2-3, the complete variable domain is EPEVTQTPSHQVTQMGQEVILRCVPISNHLYFYWYRQILGQKVEFLVSFYNNEISEKSEIFDDQFSVERPDGSNFTLKIRSTKLEDSAMYFCASSGFAEGDTQYFGPGTRLTVL.

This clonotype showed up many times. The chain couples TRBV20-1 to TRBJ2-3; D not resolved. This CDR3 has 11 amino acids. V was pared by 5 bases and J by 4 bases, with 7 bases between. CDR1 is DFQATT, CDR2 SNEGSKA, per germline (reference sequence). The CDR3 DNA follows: TGCAGTGCTCCGACGGCAGATACGCAGTATTTT. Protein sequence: CSAPTADTQYF.

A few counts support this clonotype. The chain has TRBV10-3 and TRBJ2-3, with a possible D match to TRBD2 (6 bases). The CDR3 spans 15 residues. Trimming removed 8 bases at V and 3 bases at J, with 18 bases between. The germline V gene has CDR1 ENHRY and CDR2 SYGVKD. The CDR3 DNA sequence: TGTGCCATCGCCTCGGGTAGCGGACGTACAGATACGCAGTATTTT. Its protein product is CAIASGSGRTDTQYF.

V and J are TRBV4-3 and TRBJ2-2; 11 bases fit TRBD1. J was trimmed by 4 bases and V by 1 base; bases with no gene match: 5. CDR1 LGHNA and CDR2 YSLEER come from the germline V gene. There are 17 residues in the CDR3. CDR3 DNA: TGCGCCAGCAGCCAAGGGACAGGGGGCGGCGTCACCGGGGAGCTGTTTTTT. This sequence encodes CASSQGTGGGVTGELFF.

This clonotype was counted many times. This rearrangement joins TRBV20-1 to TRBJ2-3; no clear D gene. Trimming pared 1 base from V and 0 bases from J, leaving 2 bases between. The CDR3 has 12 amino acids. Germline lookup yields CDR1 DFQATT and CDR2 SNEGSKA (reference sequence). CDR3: CSARGSTDTQYF. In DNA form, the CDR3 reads TGCAGTGCTAGAGGCAGCACAGATACGCAGTATTTT.

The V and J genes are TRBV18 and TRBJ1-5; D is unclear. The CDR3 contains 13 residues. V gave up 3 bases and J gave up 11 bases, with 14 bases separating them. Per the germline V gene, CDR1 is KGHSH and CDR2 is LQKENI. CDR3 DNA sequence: TGTGCCAGCTCACCTACGGGCCGGGGAGCCCAGCATTTT. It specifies CASSPTGRGAQHF.